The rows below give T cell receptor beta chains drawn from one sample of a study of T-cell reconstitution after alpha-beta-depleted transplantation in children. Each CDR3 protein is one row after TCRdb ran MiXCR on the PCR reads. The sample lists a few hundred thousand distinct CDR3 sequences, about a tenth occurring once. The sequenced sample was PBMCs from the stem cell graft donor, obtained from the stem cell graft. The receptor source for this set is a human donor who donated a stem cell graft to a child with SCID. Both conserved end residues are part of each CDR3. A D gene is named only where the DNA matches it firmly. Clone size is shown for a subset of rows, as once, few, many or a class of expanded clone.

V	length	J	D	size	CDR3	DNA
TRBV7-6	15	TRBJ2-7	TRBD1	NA	CASSSPGTGYYEQYF	TGTGCCAGCAGCTCTCCCGGGACAGGGTACTACGAGCAGTACTTC
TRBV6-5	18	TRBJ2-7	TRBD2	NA	CASSYSGLAGVRHYEQYF	TGTGCCAGCAGTTACTCGGGACTAGCGGGGGTCAGGCACTACGAGCAGTACTTC
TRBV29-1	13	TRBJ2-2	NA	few	CSADSVNTGELFF	TGCAGCGCCGACAGTGTAAACACCGGGGAGCTGTTTTTT
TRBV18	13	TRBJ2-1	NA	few	CASSKDSYNEQFF	TGTGCCAGCTCAAAAGACAGTTACAATGAGCAGTTCTTC
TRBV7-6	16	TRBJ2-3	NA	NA	CASSLSGVGVADTQYF	TGTGCCAGCAGCTTATCCGGTGTGGGGGTGGCAGATACGCAGTATTTT
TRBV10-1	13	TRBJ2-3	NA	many	CASSAGGRDTQYF	TGCGCCAGCAGTGCTGGCGGCCGGGATACGCAGTATTTT
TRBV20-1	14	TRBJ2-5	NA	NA	CSAAGGFQQETQYF	TGCAGTGCCGCAGGTGGATTCCAACAAGAGACCCAGTACTTC
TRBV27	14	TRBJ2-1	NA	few	CASSLRGKGVEQFF	TGTGCCAGCAGTTTAAGGGGGAAAGGTGTTGAGCAGTTCTTC
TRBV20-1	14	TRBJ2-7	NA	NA	CSASPGTLGLEQYF	TGCAGTGCTAGCCCCGGGACGCTGGGGCTCGAGCAGTACTTC
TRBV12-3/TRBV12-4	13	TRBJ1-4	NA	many	CASSLVGGEKLFF	TGTGCCAGCAGTTTAGTAGGGGGTGAAAAACTGTTTTTT
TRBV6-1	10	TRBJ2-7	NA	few	CATHGYEQYF	TGTGCCACCCACGGTTACGAGCAGTACTTC
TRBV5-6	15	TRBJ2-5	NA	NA	CASSLFSTEQETQYF	TGTGCCAGCAGCTTGTTTTCGACAGAACAAGAGACCCAGTACTTC
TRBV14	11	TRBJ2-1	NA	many	CASSQVNEQFF	TGTGCCAGCAGCCAAGTTAATGAGCAGTTCTTC
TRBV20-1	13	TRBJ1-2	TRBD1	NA	CSARTDREPGYTF	TGCAGTGCTAGAACGGACAGGGAGCCTGGCTACACCTTC
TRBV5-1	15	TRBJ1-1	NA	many	CASSRTPTVNTEAFF	TGCGCCAGCAGCCGCACCCCGACGGTGAACACTGAAGCTTTCTTT
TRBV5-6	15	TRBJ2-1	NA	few	CASSHSRSSYNEQFF	TGTGCCAGCAGTCACTCGCGTAGCTCCTACAATGAGCAGTTCTTC
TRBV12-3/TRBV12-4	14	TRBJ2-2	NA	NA	CASSPRTVTGELFF	TGTGCCAGCAGTCCGCGGACAGTAACCGGGGAGCTGTTTTTT
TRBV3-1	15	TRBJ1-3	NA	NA	CASSQDDNSGNTIYF	TGTGCCAGCAGCCAAGATGACAACTCTGGAAACACCATATATTTT
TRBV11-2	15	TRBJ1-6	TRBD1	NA	CASSLAAGGNSPLHF	TGTGCCAGCAGCTTAGCGGCAGGGGGTAATTCACCCCTCCACTTT
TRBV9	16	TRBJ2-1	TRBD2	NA	CASSERGLAEYNEQFF	TGTGCCAGCAGCGAGAGGGGACTAGCGGAGTACAATGAGCAGTTCTTC
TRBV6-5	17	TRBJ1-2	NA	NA	CASSLDSLAAANYGYTF	TGTGCCAGCAGCTTGGACAGTCTGGCTGCCGCTAACTATGGCTACACCTTC
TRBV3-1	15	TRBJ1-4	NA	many	CASTSRGGGNEKLFF	TGTGCCAGCACCAGCAGGGGCGGGGGTAATGAAAAACTGTTTTTT
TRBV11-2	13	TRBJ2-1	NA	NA	CASSSLRGDEQFF	TGTGCCAGCAGCTCTTTAAGGGGAGATGAGCAGTTCTTC
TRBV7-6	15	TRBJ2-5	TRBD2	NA	CASSREAGGLETQYF	TGTGCCAGCAGTCGAGAAGCGGGGGGGCTGGAGACCCAGTACTTC
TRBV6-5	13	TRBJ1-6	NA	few	CASRALINSPLHF	TGTGCCAGCCGAGCACTTATTAATTCACCCCTCCACTTT
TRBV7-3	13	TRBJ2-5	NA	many	CASSFGHMETQYF	TGTGCCAGCAGCTTCGGACACATGGAGACCCAGTACTTC
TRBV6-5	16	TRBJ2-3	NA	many	CASSYSRGLTTDTQYF	TGTGCCAGCAGTTACTCGAGGGGATTAACCACAGATACGCAGTATTTT
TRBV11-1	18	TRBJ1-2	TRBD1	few	CASSLSGTGDFANYGYTF	TGTGCCAGCAGCTTGAGCGGGACAGGGGACTTTGCTAACTATGGCTACACCTTC
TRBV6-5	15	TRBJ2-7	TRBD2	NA	CASSSVAGGRYEQYF	TGTGCCAGCAGTTCGGTTGCGGGGGGGCGATACGAGCAGTACTTC
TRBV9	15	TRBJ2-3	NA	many	CASSPQVLDTDTQYF	TGTGCCAGCAGCCCGCAAGTCCTGGACACAGATACGCAGTATTTT
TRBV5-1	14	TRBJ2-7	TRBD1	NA	CASAPPGQSYEQYF	TGCGCCAGCGCCCCACCGGGACAGTCCTACGAGCAGTACTTC
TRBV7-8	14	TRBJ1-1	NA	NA	CASSPLSDNTEAFF	TGTGCCAGCAGCCCCCTGAGCGATAACACTGAAGCTTTCTTT
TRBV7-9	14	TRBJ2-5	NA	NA	CASSAALGQETQYF	TGTGCCAGCAGCGCCGCACTCGGACAAGAGACCCAGTACTTC
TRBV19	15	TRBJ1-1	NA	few	CASSALGGFNTEAFF	TGTGCCAGTAGTGCCTTGGGGGGGTTTAACACTGAAGCTTTCTTT
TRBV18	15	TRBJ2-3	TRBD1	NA	CASSPDRGRADTQYF	TGTGCCAGCTCACCAGACAGGGGGCGAGCAGATACGCAGTATTTT
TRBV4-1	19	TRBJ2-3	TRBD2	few	CASSPVPGTSVVGTDTQYF	TGCGCCAGCAGCCCCGTACCCGGGACTAGTGTTGTGGGCACAGATACGCAGTATTTT
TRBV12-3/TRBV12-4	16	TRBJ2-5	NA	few	CASSHLDSSYQETQYF	TGTGCCAGCAGCCACTTGGACAGCTCGTACCAAGAGACCCAGTACTTC
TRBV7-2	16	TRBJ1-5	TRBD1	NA	CASSLDRGLIGQPQHF	TGTGCCAGCAGCTTGGACAGGGGGCTGATTGGTCAGCCCCAGCATTTT
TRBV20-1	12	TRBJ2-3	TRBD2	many	CSAKLAADTQYF	TGCAGTGCTAAACTAGCGGCAGATACGCAGTATTTT
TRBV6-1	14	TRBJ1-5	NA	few	CASSTNVGSQPQHF	TGTGCCAGCAGTACGAACGTTGGGTCTCAGCCCCAGCATTTT
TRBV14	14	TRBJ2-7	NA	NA	CASSQDWGSYEQYF	TGTGCCAGCAGCCAAGATTGGGGTTCCTACGAGCAGTACTTC
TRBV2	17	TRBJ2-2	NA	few	CASSVEARAANTGELFF	TGTGCCAGCAGTGTCGAGGCGAGAGCCGCGAACACCGGGGAGCTGTTTTTT
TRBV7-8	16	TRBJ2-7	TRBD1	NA	CASSLTGQANSYEQYF	TGTGCCAGCAGCTTAACCGGACAGGCAAACTCCTACGAGCAGTACTTC
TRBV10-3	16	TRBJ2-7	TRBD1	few	CAISESQTGGIYEQYF	TGTGCCATCAGTGAGTCCCAGACAGGGGGGATCTACGAGCAGTACTTC
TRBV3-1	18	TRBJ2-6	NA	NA	CASSGLTPSDDGANVLTF	TGTGCCTCCTCCGGTCTCACTCCCTCGGACGATGGGGCCAACGTCCTGACTTTC
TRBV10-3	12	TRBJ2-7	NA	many	CAISDSPYEQYF	TGTGCCATCAGTGACAGTCCCTACGAGCAGTACTTC
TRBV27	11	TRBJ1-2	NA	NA	CASSFAFGYTF	TGTGCCAGCAGTTTTGCATTTGGCTACACCTTC
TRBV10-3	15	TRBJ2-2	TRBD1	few	CAISSPLTGRGELFF	TGTGCCATCAGCTCGCCCCTGACAGGGCGCGGGGAGCTGTTTTTT